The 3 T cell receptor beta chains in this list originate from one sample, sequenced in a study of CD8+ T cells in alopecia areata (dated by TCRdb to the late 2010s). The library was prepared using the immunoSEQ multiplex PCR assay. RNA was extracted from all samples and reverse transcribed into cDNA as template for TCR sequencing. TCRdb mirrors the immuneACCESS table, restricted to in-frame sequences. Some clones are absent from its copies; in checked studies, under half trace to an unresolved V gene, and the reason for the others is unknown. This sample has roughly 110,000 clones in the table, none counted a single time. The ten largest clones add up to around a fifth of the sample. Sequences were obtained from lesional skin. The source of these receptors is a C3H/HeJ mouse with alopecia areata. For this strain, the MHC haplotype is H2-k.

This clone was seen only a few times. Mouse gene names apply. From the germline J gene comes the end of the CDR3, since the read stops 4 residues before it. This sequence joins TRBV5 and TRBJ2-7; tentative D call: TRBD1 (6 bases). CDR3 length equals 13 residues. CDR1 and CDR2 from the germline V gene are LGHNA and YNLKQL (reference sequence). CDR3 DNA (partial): TGTGCCAGCAGCCCCCCGGGACAATAT. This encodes CASSPPGQY. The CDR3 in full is CASSPPGQYEQYF.

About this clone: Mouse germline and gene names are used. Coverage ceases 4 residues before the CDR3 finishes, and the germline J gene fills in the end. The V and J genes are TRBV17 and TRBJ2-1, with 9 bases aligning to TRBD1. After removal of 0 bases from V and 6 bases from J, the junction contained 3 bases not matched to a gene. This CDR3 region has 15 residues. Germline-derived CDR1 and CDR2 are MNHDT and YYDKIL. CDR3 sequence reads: CASSRDRQGVAEQFF. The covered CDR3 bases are TGTGCTAGCAGTAGAGATCGACAGGGGGTTGCT.

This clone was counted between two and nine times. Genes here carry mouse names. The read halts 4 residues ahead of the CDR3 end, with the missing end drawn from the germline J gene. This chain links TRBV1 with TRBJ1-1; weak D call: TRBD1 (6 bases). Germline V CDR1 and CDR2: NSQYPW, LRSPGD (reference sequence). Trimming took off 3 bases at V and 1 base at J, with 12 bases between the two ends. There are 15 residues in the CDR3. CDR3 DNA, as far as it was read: TGCACCTGCAGTGCCCTCAGGGGAAAAAACACA. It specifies CTCSALRGKNT. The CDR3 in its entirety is CTCSALRGKNTEVFF.